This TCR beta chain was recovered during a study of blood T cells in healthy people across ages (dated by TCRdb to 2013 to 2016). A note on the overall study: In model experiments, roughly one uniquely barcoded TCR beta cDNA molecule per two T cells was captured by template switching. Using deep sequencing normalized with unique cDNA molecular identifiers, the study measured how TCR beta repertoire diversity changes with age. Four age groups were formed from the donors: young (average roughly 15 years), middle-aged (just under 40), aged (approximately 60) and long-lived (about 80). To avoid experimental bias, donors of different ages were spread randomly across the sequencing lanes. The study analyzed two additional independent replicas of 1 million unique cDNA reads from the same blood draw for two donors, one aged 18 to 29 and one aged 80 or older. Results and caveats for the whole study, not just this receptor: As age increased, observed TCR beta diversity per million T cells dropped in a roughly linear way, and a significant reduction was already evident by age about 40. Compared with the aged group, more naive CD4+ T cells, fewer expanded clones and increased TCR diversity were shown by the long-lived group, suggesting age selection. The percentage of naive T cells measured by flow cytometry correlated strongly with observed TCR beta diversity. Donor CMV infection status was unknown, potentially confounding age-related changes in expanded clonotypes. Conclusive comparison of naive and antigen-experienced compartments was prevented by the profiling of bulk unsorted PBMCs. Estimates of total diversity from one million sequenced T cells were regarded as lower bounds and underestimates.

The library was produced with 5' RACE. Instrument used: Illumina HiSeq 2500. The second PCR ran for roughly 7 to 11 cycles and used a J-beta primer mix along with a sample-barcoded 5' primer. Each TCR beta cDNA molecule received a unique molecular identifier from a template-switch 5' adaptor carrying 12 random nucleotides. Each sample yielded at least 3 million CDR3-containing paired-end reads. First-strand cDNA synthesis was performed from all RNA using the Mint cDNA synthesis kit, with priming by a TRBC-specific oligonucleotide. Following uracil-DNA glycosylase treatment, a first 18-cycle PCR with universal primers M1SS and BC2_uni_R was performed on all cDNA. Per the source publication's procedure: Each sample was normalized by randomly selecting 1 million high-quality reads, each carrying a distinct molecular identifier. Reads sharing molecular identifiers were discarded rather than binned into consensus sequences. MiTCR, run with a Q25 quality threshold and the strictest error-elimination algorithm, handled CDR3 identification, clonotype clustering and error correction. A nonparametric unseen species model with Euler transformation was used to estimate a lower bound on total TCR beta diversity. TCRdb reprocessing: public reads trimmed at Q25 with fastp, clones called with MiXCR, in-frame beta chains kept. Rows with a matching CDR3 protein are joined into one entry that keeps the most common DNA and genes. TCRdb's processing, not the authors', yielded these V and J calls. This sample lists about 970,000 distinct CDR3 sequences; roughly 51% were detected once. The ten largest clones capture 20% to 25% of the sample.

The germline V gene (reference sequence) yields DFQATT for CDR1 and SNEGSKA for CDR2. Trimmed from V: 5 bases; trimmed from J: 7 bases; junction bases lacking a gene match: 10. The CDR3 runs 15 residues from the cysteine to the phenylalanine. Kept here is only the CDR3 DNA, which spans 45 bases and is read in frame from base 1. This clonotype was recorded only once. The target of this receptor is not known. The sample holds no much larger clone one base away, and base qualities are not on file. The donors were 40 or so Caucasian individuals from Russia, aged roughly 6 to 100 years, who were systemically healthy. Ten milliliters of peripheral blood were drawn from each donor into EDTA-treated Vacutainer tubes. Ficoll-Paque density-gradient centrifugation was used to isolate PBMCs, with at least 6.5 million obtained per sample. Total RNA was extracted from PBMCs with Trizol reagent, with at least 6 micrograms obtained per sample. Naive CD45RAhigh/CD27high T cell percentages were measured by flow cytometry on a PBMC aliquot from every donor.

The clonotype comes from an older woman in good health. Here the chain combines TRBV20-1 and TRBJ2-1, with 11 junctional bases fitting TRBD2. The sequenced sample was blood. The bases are TGCAGTGCTTTACGACTAGCGGGACTAGTTAATGAGCAGTTCTTC. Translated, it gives CSALRLAGLVNEQFF.